The 20 T cell receptor beta chains below were found in one sample sequenced in a study of CD8+CD57+ T cells in acquired aplastic anemia. TCR beta VDJ and CDR3 were profiled, and genomic DNA was the template. TCRdb processed the reads anew with MiXCR; each CDR3 protein has one entry. The sample consists of fewer than 200,000 distinct CDR3 sequences, about 64% of them appearing once. Material for sequencing was sorted CD4+, CD8+, or CD8+CD57+ T cells (not recorded which) from PBMCs. Receptors originate from a human donor in good health.

This clonotype occurred a few times. The chain couples TRBV2 to TRBJ1-6, with D possibly matching TRBD1 (5 bases). V lost 6 bases and J 9 bases, leaving 9 bases between the germline ends. The CDR3 contains 12 residues. CDR1 and CDR2 from the germline V gene are SNHLY and FYNNEI. As DNA, the CDR3 is TGTGCCAGCAGGGACACCCTTTCACCCCTCCACTTT. Its protein product is CASRDTLSPLHF.

There are a few counts of this clonotype. The chain combines TRBV10-1 with TRBJ2-7; the D call may be TRBD1 or TRBD2 (5 bases each). The CDR3 length is 11 residues. V dropped 7 bases and J dropped 2 bases, with 6 bases sitting between them. Germline CDR1 reads WNHNN; CDR2 reads SYGVQD (reference sequence). In DNA form, the CDR3 reads TGCGCCAGCAAGGGACCCTACGAGCAGTACTTC. It is translated as CASKGPYEQYF.

This rearrangement joins TRBV9 to TRBJ2-7; the match to TRBD2 covers 8 bases. J lost 2 bases, V lost 0 bases, and 4 bases had no gene match. This CDR3 comprises 15 residues. Germline V gives CDR1 SGDLS, CDR2 YYNGEE. The DNA for the CDR3 is TGTGCCAGCAGCGTAGGAACGGGGGGGCCCTACGAGCAGTACTTC. This sequence encodes CASSVGTGGPYEQYF.

This clonotype occurred a few times. One end of the junction varies from germline; a read error may be responsible. The chain links TRBV30 to TRBJ2-7; 10 nucleotides line up with TRBD1. In germline, CDR1 is GTSNPN, CDR2 SVGIG (reference sequence). CDR3 length: 14 residues. The CDR3: CACTRDRGSGERYF. The CDR3 DNA follows: TGTGCCTGTACCCGGGACAGGGGTTCTGGCGAGCGGTACTTC.

This clonotype was counted many times. The chain joins TRBV5-5 to TRBJ2-7; no firm D call. Trimming shortened V by 0 bases and J by 6 bases, and 10 bases separated the two germline ends. This CDR3 contains 13 residues. Germline assignment: CDR1 SGHKS and CDR2 YYEKEE (reference sequence). This CDR3 is CASSLEGPVEQYF. The CDR3 DNA reads as TGTGCCAGCAGCTTGGAGGGTCCCGTCGAGCAGTACTTC.

As to this clonotype: The junction does not match germline at one end; this may be a read error. The chain joins TRBV15 to TRBJ2-1; no definite D call. The CDR3 is made up of 14 amino acids. CDR1 is LNHNV, CDR2 YYDKDF, per germline (reference sequence). The CDR3 reads CATSRPPPSARPHF. CDR3 in DNA: TGTGCCACCAGCAGACCCCCCCCGTCGGCGAGACCCCACTTC. The full variable domain, its missing parts supplied by reference TRBV15 and TRBJ2-1, is DAMVIQNPRYQVTQFGKPVTLSCSQTLNHNVMYWYQQKSSQAPKLLFHYYDKDFNNEADTPDNFQSRRPNTSFCFLDIRSPGLGDTAMYLCATSRPPPSARPHFGPGTRLTVL.

This clonotype was counted a few times. V usage is TRBV6-2 or TRBV6-3 and J usage is TRBJ1-4, with D hard to call. Germline V gene data show CDR1 as MNHEY and CDR2 as SVGEGT. The CDR3 consists of 13 residues. V was cut by 0 bases and J by 8 bases, with 7 bases left in between. For the CDR3, the DNA is TGTGCCAGCAGTTACTCGTTGGCAGAAAAACTGTTTTTT. Amino acids: CASSYSLAEKLFF.

This clonotype was counted many times. The chain joins TRBV9 to TRBJ2-1, with D uncertain. Trimming took off 0 bases at V and 0 bases at J, with 10 bases between the two ends. The germline V gene has CDR1 SGDLS and CDR2 YYNGEE. This CDR3 contains 16 residues. CDR3 DNA sequence: TGTGCCAGCAGCGTAGGAGACTTTAGCTCCTACAATGAGCAGTTCTTC. This gives the protein CASSVGDFSSYNEQFF. Complete variable domain (other parts from reference TRBV9 and TRBJ2-1): DSGVTQTPKHLITATGQRVTLRCSPRSGDLSVYWYQQSLDQGLQFLIQYYNGEERAKGNILERFSAQQFPDLHSELNLSSLELGDSALYFCASSVGDFSSYNEQFFGPGTRLTVL.

The chain carries TRBV20-1 and TRBJ2-7; the match to TRBD2 covers 10 bases. V lost 1 base, J lost 0 bases, and 6 bases stayed unmatched. In germline, CDR1 is DFQATT, CDR2 SNEGSKA (reference sequence). The CDR3 is made up of 16 amino acids. CDR3 sequence: CSARVPLAGASYEQYF. The CDR3 region has the DNA TGCAGTGCTAGAGTCCCCCTAGCGGGAGCCTCCTACGAGCAGTACTTC.

V is TRBV20-1 and J is TRBJ2-7, with TRBD2 matching over 8 bases. V gave up 1 base and J gave up 3 bases; unmatched junction bases: 8. The CDR3 sequence is 15 residues long. Germline CDR1 reads DFQATT; CDR2 reads SNEGSKA (reference sequence). The CDR3 DNA sequence: TGCAGTGCTAGAGGAGGGGCGGGGGGTCTCTACGAGCAGTACTTC. Translating it yields CSARGGAGGLYEQYF.

V and J are TRBV5-6 and TRBJ2-5, with no clear D. Germline CDR1 SGHDT, CDR2 YYEEEE. Trimming pared 4 bases from V and 2 bases from J, leaving 9 bases between. The CDR3 loop spans 13 amino acids. This chain's CDR3 is CASSGWMQETQYF. As DNA, the CDR3 is TGTGCCAGCAGCGGTTGGATGCAAGAGACCCAGTACTTC.

The genes are TRBV24-1 and TRBJ2-7; TRBD1 matches at 8 bases. The CDR3 totals 16 residues. V gave up 2 bases and J gave up 2 bases; unmatched junction bases: 7. Germline V gene sequence: CDR1 KGHDR, CDR2 SFDVKD. The CDR3 bases are TGTGCCACCAGTGATTCCTCCAGGGGGCCTACCTACGAGCAGTACTTC. This codes for CATSDSSRGPTYEQYF.

V usage is TRBV20-1 and J usage is TRBJ2-5; TRBD2 matches 13 bases. The CDR3 spans 16 residues. V lost 3 bases and J lost 5; bases outside the gene matches: 9. Germline CDR1 DFQATT, CDR2 SNEGSKA (reference sequence). In DNA form, the CDR3 reads TGCAGTGCTAGCGGAGGACTAGCGGGAGCAGGGGAGACCCAGTACTTC. Its translation is CSASGGLAGAGETQYF.

The chain carries TRBV7-9 and TRBJ2-5; 8 bases align to TRBD1. CDR3 length: 14 amino acids. After removal of 4 bases from V and 4 bases from J, the junction contained 5 bases not matched to a gene. Germline V gene sequence: CDR1 SEHNR, CDR2 FQNEAQ (reference sequence). The CDR3 reads CASSSRTGSETQYF. The CDR3 DNA follows: TGTGCCAGCAGCTCTAGGACAGGGTCAGAGACCCAGTACTTC.

This clonotype was recorded many times. This chain connects TRBV20-1 to TRBJ2-7; D remains unclear. This CDR3 comprises 14 residues. Trimming pared 2 bases from V and 2 bases from J, leaving 13 bases between. CDR1 DFQATT and CDR2 SNEGSKA come from the germline V gene (reference sequence). CDR3 coding DNA: TGCAGTGCTAGATCTGACCGGACGGCCTACGAGCAGTACTTC. This sequence encodes CSARSDRTAYEQYF.

There are many counts of this clonotype. The chain joins TRBV7-3 to TRBJ2-5; 7 nucleotides line up with TRBD1. The J segment lost 5 bases and the V segment lost 5 bases, leaving 8 bases of the junction unmatched. Germline V CDR1 and CDR2: SGHTA, FQGTGA. The CDR3 length is 14 residues. CDR3 sequence (DNA): TGTGCCAGCAGCCCACAGGGGACCGGCGAGACCCAGTACTTC. It translates to CASSPQGTGETQYF.

The chain joins TRBV19 to TRBJ1-2; no clear D gene. Germline V gene sequence: CDR1 LNHDA, CDR2 SQIVND (reference sequence). This CDR3 is 13 amino acids long. The V end lost 6 bases, the J end lost 10 bases, and 18 bases lay between the germline ends. CDR3 residues: CASSYERHNSYTF. For the CDR3, the DNA is TGTGCCAGTAGCTACGAAAGACACAACTCCTACACCTTC. Using reference TRBV19 and TRBJ1-2 for the parts outside the CDR3, the full variable domain is DGGITQSPKYLFRKEGQNVTLSCEQNLNHDAMYWYRQDPGQGLRLIYYSQIVNDFQKGDIAEGYSVSREKKESFPLTVTSAQKNPTAFYLCASSYERHNSYTFGSGTRLTVV.

This chain joins TRBV14 and TRBJ2-3; the D gene is possibly TRBD2 (5 bases). V lost 6 bases, J lost 4 bases, and 14 bases lay in between. CDR3 length: 14 residues. Germline-derived CDR1 and CDR2 are SGHDN and FVKESK. The DNA for the CDR3 is TGTGCCAGCAGTATGACCAACGGGGCAGATACGCAGTATTTT. This encodes CASSMTNGADTQYF.

This clonotype was observed at least ten times. The chain combines TRBV11-2 with TRBJ2-7; 8 bases map to TRBD1. V shed 0 bases and J 4 bases; nucleotides not matched to a gene: 11. The germline V gene encodes CDR1 SGHAT and CDR2 FQNNGV. This CDR3 region has 17 residues. CDR3 loop: CASSLEYSRTGFYEQYF. CDR3 nucleotide sequence: TGTGCCAGCAGCTTAGAGTACTCGAGGACAGGGTTTTACGAGCAGTACTTC.

This clonotype was picked up one time. The V call is TRBV7-2, the J call TRBJ1-6; D is unresolved. This CDR3 has 16 residues. Germline values: CDR1 SGHTA, CDR2 FQGNSA. V dropped 6 bases and J dropped 15 bases, with 27 bases sitting between them. The CDR3 DNA reads TGTGCCAGCAGTCTAACCCCCGACTTTCCCTCCGCGGGCCTCCACTTT. Translation: CASSLTPDFPSAGLHF.